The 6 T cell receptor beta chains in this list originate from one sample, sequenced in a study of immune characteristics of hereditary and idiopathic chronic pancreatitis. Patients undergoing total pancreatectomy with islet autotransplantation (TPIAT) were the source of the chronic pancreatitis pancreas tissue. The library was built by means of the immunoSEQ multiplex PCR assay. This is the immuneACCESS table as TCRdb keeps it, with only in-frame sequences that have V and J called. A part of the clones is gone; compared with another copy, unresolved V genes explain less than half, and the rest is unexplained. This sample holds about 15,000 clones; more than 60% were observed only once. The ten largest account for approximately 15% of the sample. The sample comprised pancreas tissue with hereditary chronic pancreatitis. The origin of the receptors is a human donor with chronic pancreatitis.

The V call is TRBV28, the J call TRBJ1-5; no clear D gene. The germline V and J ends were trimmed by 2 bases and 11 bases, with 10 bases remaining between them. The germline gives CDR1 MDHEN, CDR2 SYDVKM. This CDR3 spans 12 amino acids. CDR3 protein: CASSLGKRTQHF. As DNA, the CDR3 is TGTGCCAGCAGTTTAGGTAAGAGGACCCAGCATTTT.

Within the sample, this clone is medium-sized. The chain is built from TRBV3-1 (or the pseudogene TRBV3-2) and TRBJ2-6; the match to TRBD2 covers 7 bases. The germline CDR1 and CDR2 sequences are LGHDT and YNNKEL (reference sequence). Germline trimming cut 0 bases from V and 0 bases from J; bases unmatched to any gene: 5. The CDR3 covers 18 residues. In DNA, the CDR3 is TGTGCCAGCAGCCAAGATTTTCGCGGGAGCTCTGGGGCCAACGTCCTGACTTTC. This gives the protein CASSQDFRGSSGANVLTF.

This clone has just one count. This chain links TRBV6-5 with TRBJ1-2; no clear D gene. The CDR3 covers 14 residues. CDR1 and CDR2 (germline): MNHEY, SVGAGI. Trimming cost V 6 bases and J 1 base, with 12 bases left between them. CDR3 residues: CASRLDMFNYGYTF. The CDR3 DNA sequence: TGTGCCAGCAGACTTGACATGTTTAACTATGGCTACACCTTC.

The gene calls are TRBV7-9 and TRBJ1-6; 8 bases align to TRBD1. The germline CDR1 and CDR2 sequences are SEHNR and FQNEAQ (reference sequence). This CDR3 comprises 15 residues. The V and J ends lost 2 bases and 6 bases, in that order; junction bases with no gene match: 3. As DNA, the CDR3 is TGTGCCAGCAGCTTACAAGGACAGGGTAATTCACCCCTCCACTTT. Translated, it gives CASSLQGQGNSPLHF. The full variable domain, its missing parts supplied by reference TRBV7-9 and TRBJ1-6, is DTGVSQNPRHKITKRGQNVTFRCDPISEHNRLYWYRQTLGQGPEFLTYFQNEAQLEKSRLLSDRFSAERPKGSFSTLEIQRTEQGDSAMYLCASSLQGQGNSPLHFGNGTRLTVT.

The CDR3 is CASSSGSSYEQYF. CDR3 nucleotides: TGTGCCAGCTCTAGCGGAAGCTCCTACGAGCAGTACTTC. V usage is TRBV7-3 and J usage is TRBJ2-7; 7 bases fit TRBD2. The V gene's germline CDR1 is SGHTA and CDR2 FQGTGA. There are 13 residues in the CDR3. Trimming removed 8 bases from V and 0 bases from J; junction bases left unmatched: 4.

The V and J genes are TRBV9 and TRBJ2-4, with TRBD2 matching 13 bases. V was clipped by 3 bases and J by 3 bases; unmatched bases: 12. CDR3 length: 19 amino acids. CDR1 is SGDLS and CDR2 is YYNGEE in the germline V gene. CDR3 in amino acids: CASSAEPHGLAGVKNIQYF. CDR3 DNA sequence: TGTGCCAGCAGCGCTGAACCCCACGGACTAGCGGGAGTCAAAAACATTCAGTACTTC.